Following are 3 T cell receptor beta chains from one sample sequenced in a study of blood T cell repertoires in COVID-19. Method: immunoSEQ multiplex PCR; TCRdb's copy keeps in-frame clones and lacks some. The sample has some 90,000 clones; less than 85% are singletons. Sequenced material: peripheral blood. These receptors came from a human donor in a cohort sampled during active COVID-19.

This sequence joins TRBV13 and TRBJ2-2; 9 bases match TRBD2. This CDR3 has 16 residues. The germline V gene has CDR1 PRHDT and CDR2 FYEKMQ (reference sequence). Trimming took 4 bases from V and 7 from J; bases not matched to a gene: 10. The CDR3 DNA follows: TGTGCCAGCAGCTCGGTTCGCGGGGGGGATGGCGGGGAGCTGTTTTTT. It codes for CASSSVRGGDGGELFF. The whole variable domain, remainder taken from reference TRBV13 and TRBJ2-2, is AAGVIQSPRHLIKEKRETATLKCYPIPRHDTVYWYQQGPGQDPQFLISFYEKMQSDKGSIPDRFSAQQFSDYHSELNMSSLELGDSALYFCASSSVRGGDGGELFFGEGSRLTVL.

The rearrangement joins TRBV7-8 to TRBJ2-3, with 10 bases matching TRBD2. Germline CDR1 reads SGHVS; CDR2 reads FQNEAQ. V lost 4 bases and J lost 3; bases outside the gene matches: 7. The CDR3 totals 16 residues. CDR3 sequence (DNA): TGTGCCAGCAGCTCGATTACTAGCGGGAAAACAGATACGCAGTATTTT. The encoded protein is CASSSITSGKTDTQYF. The whole variable domain, filled in from reference TRBV7-8 and TRBJ2-3, reads GAGVSQSPRYKVAKRGQDVALRCDPISGHVSLFWYQQALGQGPEFLTYFQNEAQLDKSGLPSDRFFAERPEGSVSTLKIQRTQQEDSAVYLCASSSITSGKTDTQYFGPGTRLTVL.

The chain is built from TRBV29-1 and TRBJ2-2; 13 bases agree with TRBD2. The CDR3 contains 16 residues. V shed 3 bases, J shed 2 bases, and the junction held 3 bases outside the gene matches. Germline V gives CDR1 SQVTM, CDR2 ANQGSEA. For the CDR3, the DNA is TGCAGCGTTGAGGAGGGACTAGCGGGAAACACCGGGGAGCTGTTTTTT. Amino acids: CSVEEGLAGNTGELFF.